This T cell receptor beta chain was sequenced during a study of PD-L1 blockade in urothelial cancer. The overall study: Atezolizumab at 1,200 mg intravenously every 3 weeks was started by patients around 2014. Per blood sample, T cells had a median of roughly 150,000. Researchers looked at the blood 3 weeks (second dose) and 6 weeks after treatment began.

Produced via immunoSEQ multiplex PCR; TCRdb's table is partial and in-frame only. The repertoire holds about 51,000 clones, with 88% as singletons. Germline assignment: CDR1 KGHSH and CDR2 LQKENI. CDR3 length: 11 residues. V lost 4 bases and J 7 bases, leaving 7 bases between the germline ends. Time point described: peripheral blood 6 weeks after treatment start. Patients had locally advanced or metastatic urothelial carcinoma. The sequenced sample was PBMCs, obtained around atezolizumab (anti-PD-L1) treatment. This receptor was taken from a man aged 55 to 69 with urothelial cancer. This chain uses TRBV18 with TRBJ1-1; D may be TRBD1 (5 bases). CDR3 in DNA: TGTGCCAGCTCACTCACAGGTGAAGCTTTCTTT. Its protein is CASSLTGEAFF.